The 23 T cell receptor beta chains reported below all come from one sample, sequenced in a study of blood T cell repertoires in COVID-19. TCRdb keeps only in-frame clones here, not all; method: immunoSEQ multiplex PCR. This sample has 650,000 to 800,000 clones, with over 80% found just once. The sample was peripheral blood. The receptor set was obtained from a woman aged 18-29 years with acute or convalescent COVID-19.

The chain carries TRBV6-5 and TRBJ1-1, with TRBD1 as a possible D gene (6 bases). CDR1 is MNHEY and CDR2 is SVGAGI in the germline V gene. V dropped 7 bases and J dropped 1 base, with 13 bases sitting between them. This CDR3 has 14 amino acids. The CDR3 loop is CASTSLGQNTEAFF. In DNA form, the CDR3 reads TGTGCCAGCACCTCACTGGGACAGAACACTGAAGCTTTCTTT.

The CDR3 reads CASSMGPPNLEAFF. CDR3 DNA: TGTGCCAGTAGTATGGGGCCCCCCAACCTTGAGGCTTTCTTT. This chain joins TRBV19 and TRBJ1-1; D may be TRBD1 (5 bases). V lost 3 bases and J 11 bases, leaving 19 bases between the germline ends. CDR1 and CDR2 from the germline V gene are LNHDA and SQIVND (reference sequence). This CDR3 contains 14 residues.

This clone was seen a handful of times. The gene calls are TRBV5-1 and TRBJ1-4; a possible D gene is TRBD1 (6 bases). Per the germline V gene, CDR1 is SGHRS and CDR2 is YFSETQ. The V end lost 3 bases, the J end lost 6 bases, and 9 bases lay between the germline ends. The CDR3 is 13 amino acids. CDR3 sequence: CASSSRTDEKLFF. CDR3 bases: TGCGCCAGCAGCTCCCGGACAGATGAAAAACTGTTTTTT.

The chain couples TRBV9 to TRBJ2-7; maybe TRBD1 (5 bases). The CDR3 is made up of 15 amino acids. Germline V gene sequence: CDR1 SGDLS, CDR2 YYNGEE. Trimming took 0 bases from V and 5 from J, leaving 15 bases between them. DNA of the CDR3: TGTGCCAGCAGCGTAGGCCAGGGCTCGATCCACGAGCAGTACTTC. It codes for CASSVGQGSIHEQYF. Full variable domain (outside the CDR3, taken from reference TRBV9 and TRBJ2-7): DSGVTQTPKHLITATGQRVTLRCSPRSGDLSVYWYQQSLDQGLQFLIQYYNGEERAKGNILERFSAQQFPDLHSELNLSSLELGDSALYFCASSVGQGSIHEQYFGPGTRLTVT.

The chain uses TRBV7-9 and TRBJ1-1, with TRBD1 identical over 10 bases. Trimming took 5 bases from V and 1 from J; bases not matched to a gene: 10. This CDR3 has 17 residues. CDR1 SEHNR and CDR2 FQNEAQ come from the germline V gene (reference sequence). The CDR3 region is CASSAILGTGANTEAFF. Written as DNA, the CDR3 is TGTGCCAGCAGCGCAATACTTGGGACAGGGGCGAACACTGAAGCTTTCTTT.

V gene TRBV19 combines with J gene TRBJ2-2, with 9 bases fitting TRBD1. Germline CDR1 LNHDA, CDR2 SQIVND (reference sequence). There are 16 residues in the CDR3. The V segment lost 3 bases and the J segment 3 bases; nucleotides outside the gene matches: 5. CDR3 protein: CASSMYYRGHTGELFF. The CDR3 region has the DNA TGTGCCAGTAGTATGTACTACAGGGGGCACACCGGGGAGCTGTTTTTT.

This clone was observed a single time. This sequence joins TRBV9 and TRBJ1-1; D may be TRBD1 (6 bases). V was trimmed by 1 base and J by 1 base, leaving 17 bases between them. The CDR3 has 17 residues. Germline-derived CDR1 and CDR2 are SGDLS and YYNGEE. The CDR3 loop is CASSVKGGQGGNTEAFF. The CDR3 nucleotides are TGTGCCAGCAGCGTAAAAGGGGGTCAAGGAGGGAACACTGAAGCTTTCTTT.

The chain couples TRBV7-2 to TRBJ1-5, with D tentatively TRBD1 (6 bases). Per germline, CDR1 SGHTA and CDR2 FQGNSA. The CDR3 is made up of 18 amino acids. The ends were cut back, 4 bases at V and 3 bases at J, with 22 bases in the middle. CDR3 nucleotide sequence: TGTGCCAGCAGCTCCCATTATTTACCCAGGGGTGACAATCAGCCCCAGCATTTT. Translation gives CASSSHYLPRGDNQPQHF.

This chain uses TRBV18 with TRBJ1-4, with unresolved D. V was trimmed by 5 bases and J by 5 bases, leaving 15 bases between them. The length of the CDR3 is 15 residues. The germline gives CDR1 KGHSH, CDR2 LQKENI. The CDR3 DNA reads as TGTGCCAGCTCAAGGCGGAACCTGGAGAATGAAAAACTGTTTTTT. Protein: CASSRRNLENEKLFF. The complete variable domain, with remaining parts taken from reference TRBV18 and TRBJ1-4, reads NAGVMQNPRHLVRRRGQEARLRCSPMKGHSHVYWYRQLPEEGLKFMVYLQKENIIDESGMPKERFSAEFPKEGPSILRIQQVVRGDSAAYFCASSRRNLENEKLFFGSGTQLSVL.

The chain links TRBV12-1 to TRBJ2-3; whether TRBD2, the table's D call, matches the DNA was not checked. TRBV12-1 is a pseudogene. This CDR3 has 17 amino acids. The CDR3 DNA reads as TGTGCCAGCAGCTCCCGAGTAGCGGGGGCCCTTTTAGATACGCAGTATTTT. Its translation is CASSSRVAGALLDTQYF.

J is TRBJ1-1 and V is TRBV19, with TRBD1 matching 7 bases. V lost 6 bases and J lost 7; bases outside the gene matches: 14. CDR3 length: 15 residues. Per the germline V gene, CDR1 is LNHDA and CDR2 is SQIVND (reference sequence). In DNA form, the CDR3 reads TGTGCCAGTAGACCCGACAGGGCAGTAACTCATGAAGCTTTCTTT. Its protein is CASRPDRAVTHEAFF.

In this sample, this clone turned up a few times. CDR3 in amino acids: CASGGNYGYTF. CDR3 sequence (DNA): TGCGCCAGCGGGGGGAACTATGGCTACACCTTC. The rearrangement uses TRBV5-1 and TRBJ1-2; a possible D gene is TRBD1 (5 bases). Germline loops: CDR1 SGHRS, CDR2 YFSETQ. This CDR3 region has 11 residues. The ends were cut back, 7 bases at V and 2 bases at J, with 6 bases in the middle.

This clone came up once. The CDR3 coding sequence is TGTGCCAGCAGCTTACTGACAGGGGGAAGCAATCAGCCCCAGCATTTT. Translating gives CASSLLTGGSNQPQHF. V and J are TRBV5-6 and TRBJ1-5; TRBD1 aligns across 9 bases. Germline assignment: CDR1 SGHDT and CDR2 YYEEEE. The CDR3 runs to 16 residues. V lost 2 bases to trimming and J lost 1 base; unmatched junction nucleotides: 4.

This chain connects TRBV2 to TRBJ1-2; D may be TRBD1 (5 bases). CDR3 length: 13 amino acids. Germline CDR1 reads SNHLY; CDR2 reads FYNNEI. The V end lost 4 bases, the J end lost 8 bases, and 14 bases lay between the germline ends. This chain's CDR3 is CASSGAREGGYTF. The CDR3 DNA follows: TGTGCCAGCAGTGGGGCCAGGGAAGGCGGCTACACCTTC.

This clone was found once. The rearrangement links TRBV2 to TRBJ2-5; 11 bases match TRBD2. The trim removed 2 bases at V and 4 bases at J, leaving 3 bases unmatched. The CDR3 contains 15 residues. Germline V CDR1 and CDR2: SNHLY, FYNNEI. Written as DNA, the CDR3 is TGTGCCAGCAGTGAAAGGCTAGCGGGGGGAGAGACCCAGTACTTC. As protein: CASSERLAGGETQYF. Variable domain in full (rest from reference TRBV2 and TRBJ2-5): EPEVTQTPSHQVTQMGQEVILRCVPISNHLYFYWYRQILGQKVEFLVSFYNNEISEKSEIFDDQFSVERPDGSNFTLKIRSTKLEDSAMYFCASSERLAGGETQYFGPGTRLLVL.

The rearrangement joins TRBV20-1 to TRBJ2-7, with 7 bases fitting TRBD1. The CDR3 is made up of 13 amino acids. Trimming cost V 3 bases and J 4 bases; bases outside gene matches: 6. The germline gives CDR1 DFQATT, CDR2 SNEGSKA (reference sequence). CDR3 sequence reads: CSASDRAEYEQYF. Written as DNA, the CDR3 is TGCAGTGCTAGTGACAGGGCAGAGTACGAGCAGTACTTC.

This clone was seen just once. This sequence joins TRBV6-1 and TRBJ1-4; a weak D match, TRBD1 (6 bases). This CDR3 has 15 amino acids. Trimming pared 6 bases from V and 3 bases from J, leaving 14 bases between. CDR1 and CDR2 from the germline V gene are MNHNS and SASEGT. CDR3 nucleotides: TGTGCCAGCAGCTACAAACAGGGAGCTAATGAAAAACTGTTTTTT. Its protein is CASSYKQGANEKLFF.

J is TRBJ2-2 and V is TRBV5-1; maybe TRBD2 (6 bases). CDR1 SGHRS and CDR2 YFSETQ come from the germline V gene. The CDR3 extends over 15 amino acids. V lost 2 bases, J lost 4 bases, and 12 bases lay in between. CDR3 sequence: CASSFPGGFTGELFF. For the CDR3, the DNA is TGCGCCAGCAGCTTCCCCGGAGGGTTCACCGGGGAGCTGTTTTTT.

This clone was recorded only once. The gene calls are TRBV9 and TRBJ1-5; D uncertain. CDR3 length equals 12 residues. Looked up from germline, CDR1 is SGDLS and CDR2 is YYNGEE. V was pared by 3 bases and J by 6 bases, with 7 bases between. This chain's CDR3 is CASSGPGQPQHF. The CDR3 bases are TGTGCCAGCAGCGGACCGGGTCAGCCCCAGCATTTT.

This clone was recorded once. The V call is TRBV24-1, the J call TRBJ1-6; TRBD1 matches 9 bases. V lost 2 bases to trimming and J lost 14 bases; unmatched junction nucleotides: 15. Germline CDR1 KGHDR, CDR2 SFDVKD. The CDR3 contains 17 residues. In DNA, the CDR3 is TGTGCCACCAGTGATTCCGGGAAGGGACAGGGACCCGCCACCCTCCACTTT. Protein product: CATSDSGKGQGPATLHF.

The V and J genes are TRBV9 and TRBJ2-7; TRBD2 aligns across 7 bases. J was trimmed by 3 bases and V by 4 bases; bases with no gene match: 16. This CDR3 spans 17 amino acids. Germline CDR1 reads SGDLS; CDR2 reads YYNGEE. The CDR3 sequence: CASSKGALGDYHYEQYF. CDR3 nucleotide sequence: TGTGCCAGCAGCAAAGGGGCGTTGGGGGACTATCACTACGAGCAGTACTTC.

The chain carries TRBV6-5 and TRBJ1-2, with 7 bases aligning to TRBD1. The CDR3 runs to 12 residues. CDR1 and CDR2 (germline): MNHEY, SVGAGI. J lost 6 bases, V lost 10 bases, and 8 bases had no gene match. CDR3 region: CATARGEHGYTF. The CDR3 DNA is TGTGCCACCGCCAGGGGGGAACATGGCTACACCTTC.

The table lists this clone with a count of one. This rearrangement joins TRBV30 to TRBJ1-1; D uncertain. The germline gives CDR1 GTSNPN, CDR2 SVGIG (reference sequence). Trimming shortened V by 0 bases and J by 5 bases, and 16 bases separated the two germline ends. CDR3 length: 15 residues. The CDR3 here is CAWSVGLSPDTEAFF. CDR3 bases: TGTGCCTGGAGTGTGGGCCTCAGTCCTGATACTGAAGCTTTCTTT.